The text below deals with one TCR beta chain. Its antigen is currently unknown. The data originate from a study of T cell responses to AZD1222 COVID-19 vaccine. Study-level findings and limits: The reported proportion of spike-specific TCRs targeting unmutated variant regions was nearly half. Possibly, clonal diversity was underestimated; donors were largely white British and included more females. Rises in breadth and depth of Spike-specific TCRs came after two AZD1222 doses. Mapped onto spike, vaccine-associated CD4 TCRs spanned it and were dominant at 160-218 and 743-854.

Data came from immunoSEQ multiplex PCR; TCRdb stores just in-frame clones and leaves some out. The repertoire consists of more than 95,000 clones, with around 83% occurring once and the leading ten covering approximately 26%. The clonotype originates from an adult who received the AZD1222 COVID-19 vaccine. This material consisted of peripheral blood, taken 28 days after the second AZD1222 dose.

CDR3 bases: TGTGCCAGCAGCTTAAGTGTGCAGGCCACCTACGAGCAGTACTTC. This sequence encodes CASSLSVQATYEQYF. J is TRBJ2-7 and V is TRBV7-2; D ambiguous. This CDR3 contains 15 residues. Per germline, CDR1 SGHTA and CDR2 FQGNSA. Trimming cost V 2 bases and J 2 bases, with 13 bases left between them.